One and the same sample provided the 19 T cell receptor beta chains below, sequenced in a study of CD8+CD57+ T cells in acquired aplastic anemia (dated by TCRdb to 2017 to 2018). Data came from an Illumina HiSeq 2000. Genomic DNA served as template for TCR beta VDJ combination and CDR3 sequence profiling. The raw public reads went through TCRdb reprocessing: fastp at Q25, MiXCR clone calling, in-frame beta chains kept. One record per CDR3 amino acid sequence lists the most common genes and DNA. This sample is represented by roughly 130,000 distinct CDR3 sequences; about 46% of them were singletons. 2% to 3% of the sample rests with the top ten. Sequenced: sorted CD4+, CD8+, or CD8+CD57+ T cells (not recorded which) from PBMCs. These receptors all come from a human donor in good health, serving as a control.

This clonotype has just one count. The chain couples TRBV15 to TRBJ1-6; no firm D call. Trimming stripped 5 bases from V and 14 bases from J, with 10 bases between. This CDR3 spans 11 amino acids. Germline V gene data show CDR1 as LNHNV and CDR2 as YYDKDF (reference sequence). The CDR3, as DNA: TGTGCCACCAGCGCCTACCCAGCCCTCCACTTT. Its protein product is CATSAYPALHF.

This clonotype was picked up many times. The DNA for the CDR3 is TGTGCCAGCAGTTACTCAAGGCCAGCGAACACTGAAGCTTTCTTT. Translated: CASSYSRPANTEAFF. The V and J genes are TRBV6-2 or TRBV6-3 and TRBJ1-1; D not certain. This CDR3 spans 15 amino acids. V was pared by 0 bases and J by 1 base, with 9 bases between. The germline CDR1 and CDR2 sequences are MNHEY and SVGEGT.

This clonotype was detected ten times or more. A much larger clonotype is one base distant, so this may be a read error. The rearrangement links TRBV7-3 to TRBJ1-1; the D gene is possibly TRBD1 (6 bases). This CDR3 has 13 amino acids. Trimming stripped 4 bases from V and 6 bases from J, with 12 bases between. Germline V gene data show CDR1 as SGHTA and CDR2 as FQGTGA. CDR3 loop: CASSSPEGAEAFF. CDR3 in DNA: TGTGCCAGCAGCTCCCCCGAGGGGGCTGAAGCTTTCTTT.

The rearrangement joins TRBV15 to TRBJ1-2; 8 nucleotides agree with TRBD1. V lost 0 bases to trimming and J lost 7 bases; unmatched junction nucleotides: 1. Germline CDR1 reads LNHNV; CDR2 reads YYDKDF (reference sequence). CDR3 length equals 13 residues. CDR3 sequence: CATSREDRVGYTF. DNA of the CDR3: TGTGCCACCAGCAGAGAGGACAGGGTTGGCTACACCTTC.

Ten or more counts support this clonotype. The genes are TRBV7-2 and TRBJ2-7; possible D gene TRBD1, 6 bases. In germline, CDR1 is SGHTA, CDR2 FQGNSA. Trimming pared 1 base from V and 2 bases from J, leaving 9 bases between. The CDR3 is 14 amino acids. The CDR3 here is CASSLDRAPYEQYF. DNA for the CDR3: TGTGCCAGCAGCTTAGACAGGGCGCCCTACGAGCAGTACTTC.

At least ten counts were recorded for this clonotype. The rearrangement links TRBV19 to TRBJ1-1; 8 bases are a match to TRBD1. This CDR3 has 15 residues. Germline CDR1 and CDR2: LNHDA and SQIVND (reference sequence). Trimming took 3 bases from V and 1 from J; bases not matched to a gene: 4. The DNA of the CDR3 is TGTGCCAGTAGTATCGACAGGGGAGCGAACACTGAAGCTTTCTTT. Translation: CASSIDRGANTEAFF.

The CDR3 loop is CASSPAGLAGGRGQFF. CDR3 DNA sequence: TGTGCCAGCTCACCCGCTGGACTAGCGGGGGGTAGAGGGCAGTTCTTC. This chain uses TRBV18 with TRBJ2-1, with 14 bases fitting TRBD2. Germline V gene data show CDR1 as KGHSH and CDR2 as LQKENI. The CDR3 consists of 16 residues. Trimming at V came to 3 bases and at J to 12 bases, leaving 10 bases not matched to a gene.

This clonotype was counted many times. This chain connects TRBV4-1 to TRBJ2-1; TRBD2 agrees at 13 bases. V lost 4 bases to trimming and J lost 6 bases; unmatched junction nucleotides: 3. CDR3 length: 15 amino acids. Germline assignment: CDR1 MGHRA and CDR2 YSYEKL. CDR3 nucleotide sequence: TGCGCCAGCAGCCGGGGACTAGCGGGGTCCAATGAGCAGTTCTTC. It translates to CASSRGLAGSNEQFF.

The chain links TRBV29-1 to TRBJ2-1, with a weak D call TRBD1 (6 bases). Trimming took 7 bases from V and 2 from J, leaving 15 bases between them. Germline loops: CDR1 SQVTM, CDR2 ANQGSEA. The CDR3 has 14 amino acids. The CDR3 loop reads CSAVRGRTYNEQFF. In DNA, the CDR3 is TGCAGCGCCGTCAGGGGAAGAACCTACAATGAGCAGTTCTTC.

This chain links TRBV2 with TRBJ1-1; maybe TRBD1 (6 bases). From germline, CDR1 is SNHLY and CDR2 FYNNEI. CDR3 length: 14 amino acids. Trimming stripped 7 bases from V and 1 base from J, with 13 bases between. CDR3 loop: CASTSMGANTEAFF. The CDR3 region has the DNA TGTGCCAGCACCTCGATGGGGGCGAACACTGAAGCTTTCTTT.

The J gene is TRBJ1-1, the V gene TRBV19, with a tentative D call TRBD1 (5 bases). There are 13 residues in the CDR3. V lost 5 bases to trimming and J lost 11 bases, with 18 bases between them. In germline, CDR1 is LNHDA, CDR2 SQIVND (reference sequence). The CDR3 DNA is TGTGCCAGTAGTTCGGGTCTGCGGACAACTGCTTTCTTT. The encoded protein is CASSSGLRTTAFF.

This chain connects TRBV12-3 or TRBV12-4 to TRBJ1-1, with D maybe TRBD1 (6 bases). CDR3 length: 12 residues. The V end lost 4 bases, the J end lost 9 bases, and 12 bases lay between the germline ends. For the CDR3, the DNA is TGTGCCAGCAGTTCCGTCACAGGGCAAGCTTTCTTT. Translation: CASSSVTGQAFF.

The sample holds many counts of this clonotype. The chain couples TRBV12-3 or TRBV12-4 to TRBJ1-5; D not resolved. This CDR3 region has 15 residues. V dropped 3 bases and J dropped 0 bases, with 9 bases sitting between them. The CDR3 is CASSFNPGSNQPQHF. The DNA of the CDR3 is TGTGCCAGCAGTTTCAATCCGGGTAGCAATCAGCCCCAGCATTTT.

The chain joins TRBV2 to TRBJ2-7, with 11 nucleotides matching TRBD2. Germline-derived CDR1 and CDR2 are SNHLY and FYNNEI. CDR3 size: 14 residues. V dropped 6 bases and J dropped 5; count of bases not matched to a gene: 6. Here the CDR3 DNA reads TGTGCCAGCAGAATAGCGGGGGGGCGTAACGAGCAGTACTTC. Translation: CASRIAGGRNEQYF. Full variable domain (remainder filled in from reference TRBV2 and TRBJ2-7): EPEVTQTPSHQVTQMGQEVILRCVPISNHLYFYWYRQILGQKVEFLVSFYNNEISEKSEIFDDQFSVERPDGSNFTLKIRSTKLEDSAMYFCASRIAGGRNEQYFGPGTRLTVT.

This clonotype was seen repeatedly, ten times or more. The CDR3: CASGLVPFVADREVVAFF. The CDR3 nucleotides read TGTGCTAGTGGTTTGGTACCCTTTGTTGCTGACAGGGAAGTAGTAGCTTTCTTT. The V call is TRBV12-5, the J call TRBJ1-1, with TRBD1 matching 7 bases. The CDR3 runs to 18 residues. The germline CDR1 and CDR2 sequences are LGHNT and FRNRAP. The trim removed 0 bases at V and 10 bases at J, leaving 20 bases unmatched.

This clonotype was observed at least ten times. The gene calls are TRBV6-1 and TRBJ1-6; D remains unclear. The CDR3 spans 14 residues. The V gene's germline CDR1 is MNHNS and CDR2 SASEGT. Trimming cost V 6 bases and J 7 bases, with 13 bases left between them. The CDR3 DNA follows: TGTGCCAGCAGCCTATACGGACTGAATTCACCCCTCCACTTT. Protein: CASSLYGLNSPLHF.

There are many counts of this clonotype. This rearrangement joins TRBV5-4 to TRBJ2-3; TRBD2 matches at 7 bases. Germline V gene lookup returns CDR1 SGHNT and CDR2 YYREEE (reference sequence). The CDR3 spans 16 residues. V gave up 2 bases and J gave up 2 bases; unmatched junction bases: 8. CDR3: CASSFGRGGDTDTQYF. In nucleotides, the CDR3 is TGTGCCAGCAGCTTTGGGAGGGGCGGAGACACAGATACGCAGTATTTT.

This clonotype was found a few times. V is TRBV19 and J is TRBJ1-5, with unresolved D. The V gene lost 3 bases and the J gene lost 10 bases, with 19 bases spanning the gap. This CDR3 contains 15 residues. Germline V lookup: CDR1 LNHDA, CDR2 SQIVND (reference sequence). CDR3 sequence reads: CASSMGGGYDRPQHF. CDR3 nucleotides: TGTGCCAGTAGTATGGGCGGAGGTTATGATCGTCCCCAGCATTTT.

The chain combines TRBV20-1 with TRBJ2-7, with 7 bases that match TRBD2. Germline loops: CDR1 DFQATT, CDR2 SNEGSKA (reference sequence). The CDR3 totals 14 residues. The chain's CDR3 is CSSSPLTGGDEQYF. The CDR3 region has the DNA TGCAGCTCATCCCCTCTGACGGGGGGAGACGAGCAGTACTTC.